Below are 29 T cell receptor beta chains sequenced from a single sample in a study of cytomegalovirus exposure and HLA in healthy donors. Primers for the PCR totalled 60 Vbeta and 13 Jbeta. Profiled with immunoSEQ multiplex PCR; TCRdb holds only in-frame clones, not every one. The sample records about 180,000 clones, around three quarters being singletons. Material: PBMCs. These TCRs come from a woman in her thirties or forties in good health and CMV-seronegative.

The genes are TRBV30 and TRBJ1-1; 11 nucleotides agree with TRBD1. The CDR3 runs 16 residues. The germline CDR1 and CDR2 sequences are GTSNPN and SVGIG (reference sequence). The J segment lost 1 base and the V segment lost 2 bases, leaving 6 bases of the junction unmatched. The DNA for the CDR3 is TGTGCCTGGAGTAGGGACAGGGGGGCAAAGAACACTGAAGCTTTCTTT. Amino acids: CAWSRDRGAKNTEAFF.

The chain links TRBV6-1 to TRBJ1-1, with unresolved D. Germline-derived CDR1 and CDR2 are MNHNS and SASEGT. CDR3 length: 13 residues. V dropped 0 bases and J dropped 1 base, with 3 bases sitting between them. For the CDR3, the DNA is TGTGCCAGCAGTGAAGCGAGGAACACTGAAGCTTTCTTT. Amino acids: CASSEARNTEAFF.

This chain uses TRBV9 with TRBJ2-7, with 7 bases lining up with TRBD2. With 3 bases clipped from V and 5 bases from J, the junction kept 5 bases outside the gene matches. Looked up from germline, CDR1 is SGDLS and CDR2 is YYNGEE. The CDR3 covers 13 residues. CDR3 sequence (DNA): TGTGCCAGCAGCGCGAGTGGGGGGGACGAGCAGTACTTC. This encodes CASSASGGDEQYF. Combining the CDR3 with reference TRBV9 and TRBJ2-7 gives the whole variable domain DSGVTQTPKHLITATGQRVTLRCSPRSGDLSVYWYQQSLDQGLQFLIQYYNGEERAKGNILERFSAQQFPDLHSELNLSSLELGDSALYFCASSASGGDEQYFGPGTRLTVT.

This chain uses TRBV19 with TRBJ1-1; D gene ambiguous. CDR3 length: 14 residues. Germline values: CDR1 LNHDA, CDR2 SQIVND (reference sequence). V lost 6 bases and J 1 base, leaving 12 bases between the germline ends. CDR3 nucleotides: TGTGCCAGTAGCTTAATGGGAGGGAACACTGAAGCTTTCTTT. Translating it yields CASSLMGGNTEAFF.

The rearrangement links TRBV5-1 to TRBJ1-1; a weak D match, TRBD1 (6 bases). Trimming stripped 0 bases from V and 5 bases from J, with 14 bases between. There are 15 residues in the CDR3. Germline V gene lookup returns CDR1 SGHRS and CDR2 YFSETQ. CDR3: CASSLAGAHTTEAFF. As DNA, the CDR3 is TGCGCCAGCAGCTTGGCAGGGGCTCATACGACTGAAGCTTTCTTT. Looking up the rest from reference TRBV5-1 and TRBJ1-1 gives the full variable domain: KAGVTQTPRYLIKTRGQQVTLSCSPISGHRSVSWYQQTPGQGLQFLFEYFSETQRNKGNFPGRFSGRQFSNSRSEMNVSTLELGDSALYLCASSLAGAHTTEAFFGQGTRLTVV.

The chain uses TRBV29-1 and TRBJ2-2; TRBD2 matches 7 bases. The CDR3 has 14 amino acids. V shed 7 bases and J 5 bases; nucleotides not matched to a gene: 10. Germline values: CDR1 SQVTM, CDR2 ANQGSEA. CDR3 amino acids: CSASRTSVTGELFF. For the CDR3, the DNA is TGCAGCGCTTCGCGTACTAGCGTAACCGGGGAGCTGTTTTTT.

The chain combines TRBV19 with TRBJ2-1; 15 bases agree with TRBD2. Germline assignment: CDR1 LNHDA and CDR2 SQIVND (reference sequence). Trimming at V came to 6 bases and at J to 6 bases, leaving 9 bases not matched to a gene. CDR3 size: 17 residues. The CDR3 coding sequence is TGTGCCAGTAGGAGACAGGGGGGACTAGCGGGAGGCAATGAGCAGTTCTTC. It translates to CASRRQGGLAGGNEQFF.

CDR3 sequence (DNA): TGTGCCACGCAGTACCAGGGCAGTAACTATGGCTACACCTTC. Protein: CATQYQGSNYGYTF. This chain joins TRBV6-5 and TRBJ1-2, with D possibly being TRBD1 (5 bases). The V gene's germline CDR1 is MNHEY and CDR2 SVGAGI. The ends were cut back, 10 bases at V and 1 base at J, with 16 bases in the middle. CDR3 size: 14 residues.

This chain joins TRBV30 and TRBJ1-5, with unresolved D. This CDR3 spans 14 amino acids. Trimming stripped 0 bases from V and 4 bases from J, with 10 bases between. Germline V lookup: CDR1 GTSNPN, CDR2 SVGIG (reference sequence). Here the CDR3 reads CAWSVTRGNQPQHF. In DNA form, the CDR3 reads TGTGCCTGGAGTGTAACCCGGGGTAATCAGCCCCAGCATTTT.

This clone was detected only once. The genes are TRBV19 and TRBJ1-5; 10 bases fit TRBD1. V was clipped by 6 bases and J by 6 bases; unmatched bases: 11. There are 16 residues in the CDR3. CDR1 and CDR2 (germline): LNHDA, SQIVND (reference sequence). Written as DNA, the CDR3 is TGTGCCAGTAGGACAGGGGGCCAAGGGTTTCGTCAGCCCCAGCATTTT. The encoded protein is CASRTGGQGFRQPQHF. Looking up the rest from reference TRBV19 and TRBJ1-5 gives the full variable domain: DGGITQSPKYLFRKEGQNVTLSCEQNLNHDAMYWYRQDPGQGLRLIYYSQIVNDFQKGDIAEGYSVSREKKESFPLTVTSAQKNPTAFYLCASRTGGQGFRQPQHFGDGTRLSIL.

The chain is built from TRBV9 and TRBJ2-5; weak D call: TRBD2 (5 bases). This CDR3 region has 14 residues. The V and J ends lost 2 bases and 5 bases respectively, with 13 bases between them. Per germline, CDR1 SGDLS and CDR2 YYNGEE. In DNA, the CDR3 is TGTGCCAGCAGCGTGTCCCCCCGAGGGGAGACCCAGTACTTC. Translating it yields CASSVSPRGETQYF.

The rearrangement links TRBV2 to TRBJ2-3; 11 bases are a match to TRBD1. Trimming removed 5 bases from V and 3 bases from J; junction bases left unmatched: 4. CDR1 is SNHLY and CDR2 is FYNNEI in the germline V gene. This CDR3 has 15 amino acids. CDR3 in DNA: TGTGCCAGCAGTCGGGACAGGGGGGGAACAGATACGCAGTATTTT. This sequence encodes CASSRDRGGTDTQYF.

The chain carries TRBV7-2 and TRBJ2-3; weak D call: TRBD2 (5 bases). Germline CDR1 is SGHTA and CDR2 is FQGNSA. This CDR3 is built from 13 residues. V lost 5 bases, J lost 5 bases, and 11 bases lay in between. Here the CDR3 reads CASSEPGGDTQYF. The CDR3 DNA reads TGTGCCAGCAGCGAACCAGGAGGAGATACGCAGTATTTT. Together with reference TRBV7-2 and TRBJ2-3, the CDR3 gives the full variable domain: GAGVSQSPSNKVTEKGKDVELRCDPISGHTALYWYRQSLGQGLEFLIYFQGNSAPDKSGLPSDRFSAERTGGSVSTLTIQRTQQEDSAVYLCASSEPGGDTQYFGPGTRLTVL.

V gene TRBV7-9 combines with J gene TRBJ1-1; 10 bases match TRBD1. This CDR3 spans 18 amino acids. The ends lost 0 bases at V and 2 bases at J; junction bases unmatched: 9. Germline V gene sequence: CDR1 SEHNR, CDR2 FQNEAQ (reference sequence). The CDR3 sequence is CASSLAPSGTGANTEAFF. The CDR3 DNA sequence: TGTGCCAGCAGCTTAGCGCCATCCGGGACAGGGGCTAACACTGAAGCTTTCTTT.

The chain uses TRBV30 and TRBJ2-5, with 10 bases aligning to TRBD2. J gave up 5 bases and V 7 bases, and 10 bases lay outside the gene matches. Germline V gene sequence: CDR1 GTSNPN, CDR2 SVGIG (reference sequence). The CDR3 is 14 residues long. The CDR3 sequence: CALALAGVWETQYF. The CDR3 DNA sequence: TGTGCCTTAGCCCTAGCGGGAGTATGGGAGACCCAGTACTTC.

This clone occurred a few times. The genes are TRBV19 and TRBJ1-2, with a possible D match to TRBD1 (6 bases). There are 12 residues in the CDR3. Germline V CDR1 and CDR2: LNHDA, SQIVND (reference sequence). The V and J ends lost 3 bases and 8 bases respectively, with 10 bases between them. CDR3 sequence: CASSIQGCGYTF. For the CDR3, the DNA is TGTGCCAGTAGTATCCAGGGGTGCGGCTACACCTTC.

The V and J genes are TRBV19 and TRBJ2-3; D may be TRBD1 (6 bases). Germline loops: CDR1 LNHDA, CDR2 SQIVND (reference sequence). This CDR3 spans 14 amino acids. V shed 3 bases and J shed 0 bases, with 7 bases lying between them. The CDR3 DNA reads as TGTGCCAGTAGTATGACAGGTAGCACAGATACGCAGTATTTT. Its translation is CASSMTGSTDTQYF.

The gene calls are TRBV15 and TRBJ1-3; D is perhaps TRBD1 (5 bases). V was pared by 5 bases and J by 4 bases, with 9 bases between. Per the germline V gene, CDR1 is LNHNV and CDR2 is YYDKDF (reference sequence). The CDR3 runs to 13 residues. The CDR3 reads CATSSTEGNTIYF. The CDR3 region has the DNA TGTGCCACCAGCTCGACAGAGGGAAACACCATATATTTT.

The genes are TRBV28 and TRBJ2-2; 8 bases are shared with TRBD1. The junction had 21 bases not matched to a gene; V was cut back by 6 bases and J by 0 bases. Per the germline V gene, CDR1 is MDHEN and CDR2 is SYDVKM. The CDR3 extends over 21 amino acids. In DNA, the CDR3 is TGTGCCAGCAGCCCTGTGACTTATGCCCCACACAGGGGGGCGAACACCGGGGAGCTGTTTTTT. Its protein product is CASSPVTYAPHRGANTGELFF. Supplemented by reference TRBV28 and TRBJ2-2, the full variable domain reads DVKVTQSSRYLVKRTGEKVFLECVQDMDHENMFWYRQDPGLGLRLIYFSYDVKMKEKGDIPEGYSVSREKKERFSLILESASTNQTSMYLCASSPVTYAPHRGANTGELFFGEGSRLTVL.

The rearrangement joins TRBV28 to TRBJ1-4; D possibly corresponds to TRBD1 (5 bases). Germline V gene lookup returns CDR1 MDHEN and CDR2 SYDVKM. The CDR3 is 13 amino acids. The V gene lost 8 bases and the J gene lost 8 bases, with 15 bases spanning the gap. In nucleotides, the CDR3 is TGTGCCAGCCGGACCTTACCAGGGGAAAAACTGTTTTTT. Its protein is CASRTLPGEKLFF. The full variable domain, in which reference TRBV28 and TRBJ1-4 provide the parts outside the CDR3, is DVKVTQSSRYLVKRTGEKVFLECVQDMDHENMFWYRQDPGLGLRLIYFSYDVKMKEKGDIPEGYSVSREKKERFSLILESASTNQTSMYLCASRTLPGEKLFFGSGTQLSVL.

This chain uses TRBV4-3 with TRBJ2-5; TRBD2 matches at 10 bases. From germline, CDR1 is LGHNA and CDR2 YSLEER. The V gene end was trimmed by 0 bases and the J gene end by 4 bases; junction bases not matched to a gene: 14. The CDR3 contains 19 residues. CDR3 DNA sequence: TGCGCCAGCAGCCAAGATTTGGGAACTAGCGGGACAAGAGGAGAGACCCAGTACTTC. It codes for CASSQDLGTSGTRGETQYF.

The chain joins TRBV5-4 to TRBJ2-2; 9 bases agree with TRBD1. CDR1 is SGHNT, CDR2 YYREEE, per germline (reference sequence). After removal of 4 bases from V and 1 base from J, the junction contained 17 bases not matched to a gene. CDR3 length equals 20 residues. CDR3 protein: CASSPTMNFPGQGNTGELFF. The CDR3 DNA reads as TGTGCCAGCAGCCCAACTATGAATTTTCCGGGACAGGGGAACACCGGGGAGCTGTTTTTT.

This sequence joins TRBV27 and TRBJ2-1; D perhaps matches TRBD2 (6 bases). Germline assignment: CDR1 MNHEY and CDR2 SMNVEV (reference sequence). The CDR3 has 18 residues. V was shortened by 5 bases and J by 2 bases, with 22 bases between the two germline ends. The chain's CDR3 is CASSPLSSAEGPYNEQFF. Here the CDR3 DNA reads TGTGCCAGCAGTCCGCTATCCTCAGCGGAGGGGCCCTACAATGAGCAGTTCTTC.

The chain links TRBV10-3 to TRBJ2-2, with 15 bases aligning to TRBD2. The CDR3 has 16 residues. Germline V gene lookup returns CDR1 ENHRY and CDR2 SYGVKD. The V and J ends lost 5 bases and 5 bases, in that order; junction bases with no gene match: 3. The CDR3 coding sequence is TGTGCCATCAGTCCGGGACTAGCGGGGGGAACCGGGGAGCTGTTTTTT. This translates into CAISPGLAGGTGELFF.

The chain combines TRBV5-1 with TRBJ2-3; D is perhaps TRBD2 (5 bases). CDR3 length: 18 amino acids. V lost 0 bases and J lost 0, with 17 bases in between. The germline V gene encodes CDR1 SGHRS and CDR2 YFSETQ. CDR3 nucleotide sequence: TGCGCCAGCAGCTTGGATACCGGACTCCTACTCAGCACAGATACGCAGTATTTT. This encodes CASSLDTGLLLSTDTQYF.

The chain employs TRBV6-5 and TRBJ2-1, with D perhaps TRBD1 (5 bases). Germline V gives CDR1 MNHEY, CDR2 SVGAGI. The CDR3 covers 15 residues. V was cut by 2 bases and J by 0 bases, with 8 bases left in between. CDR3 loop: CASSYQDTSYNEQFF. The CDR3 nucleotides are TGTGCCAGCAGTTACCAGGACACCTCCTACAATGAGCAGTTCTTC.

CDR3 in DNA: TGTGCCAGCAGTGGAGGGCGTACTAGCACAGATACGCAGTATTTT. Residues: CASSGGRTSTDTQYF. The chain links TRBV2 to TRBJ2-3; a weak D match, TRBD2 (5 bases). Trimming cost V 4 bases and J 0 bases, with 11 bases left between them. The CDR3 consists of 15 residues. Germline V CDR1 and CDR2: SNHLY, FYNNEI.

This rearrangement joins TRBV19 to TRBJ2-7; D remains unclear. CDR3 length: 13 residues. The V gene lost 6 bases and the J gene lost 1 base, with 10 bases spanning the gap. From germline, CDR1 is LNHDA and CDR2 SQIVND (reference sequence). The CDR3 sequence: CASSPGRSYEQYF. The CDR3 DNA follows: TGTGCCAGTAGCCCCGGTAGATCCTACGAGCAGTACTTC. Full variable domain (missing parts from reference TRBV19 and TRBJ2-7): DGGITQSPKYLFRKEGQNVTLSCEQNLNHDAMYWYRQDPGQGLRLIYYSQIVNDFQKGDIAEGYSVSREKKESFPLTVTSAQKNPTAFYLCASSPGRSYEQYFGPGTRLTVT.

This clone was counted only a few times. Other DNA sequences from this sample encode an identical CDR3 as well. The chain recombines TRBV5-6 with TRBJ2-2; 7 positions match TRBD2. There are 13 residues in the CDR3. V shed 3 bases, J shed 5 bases, and the junction held 1 base outside the gene matches. CDR1 and CDR2 from the germline V gene are SGHDT and YYEEEE. This CDR3 reads CASSSGGTGELFF. In DNA form, the CDR3 reads TGTGCCAGCAGCTCCGGGGGGACCGGGGAGCTGTTTTTT.